Listed below are T cell receptor beta chains from one sample, sequenced in a study of CD8+CD57+ T cells in acquired aplastic anemia. From the reads, TCRdb called clonotypes with MiXCR, one entry per CDR3 protein. In the table there are 74,000 or so distinct CDR3 sequences, roughly half of which are singletons. Specimen: sorted CD4+, CD8+, or CD8+CD57+ T cells (not recorded which) from PBMCs. These TCRs come from a human donor in good health, serving as a control. Each CDR3 is given with its conserved first and last residue. A D gene is named only where the DNA matches it firmly. Only part of the rows carry a size: once, few, many, or a class if the clone is expanded.

clone size	V gene	CDR3 length	D gene	J gene	CDR3 protein	CDR3 DNA
many	TRBV7-9	15	NA	TRBJ1-2	CASSLMSSHGLGYTF	TGTGCCAGCAGCTTAATGAGCTCGCACGGTCTTGGCTACACCTTC
many	TRBV15	15	NA	TRBJ2-4	CATSRELGEKNIQYF	TGTGCCACCAGCAGAGAGCTAGGGGAAAAAAACATTCAGTACTTC
NA	TRBV10-3	11	NA	TRBJ2-7	CAISELDEQYF	TGTGCCATCAGTGAATTAGACGAGCAGTACTTC
NA	TRBV20-1	14	TRBD1	TRBJ2-7	CSASPGTGNYEQYF	TGCAGTGCTAGTCCCGGGACAGGGAACTACGAGCAGTACTTC
NA	TRBV4-3	15	NA	TRBJ2-7	CASSQNAGTASEQYF	TGCGCCAGCAGCCAAAATGCGGGGACCGCGTCCGAGCAGTACTTC
many	TRBV27	13	TRBD1	TRBJ1-3	CASTDRAGNTIYF	TGTGCCAGCACCGACAGGGCCGGAAACACCATATATTTT
NA	TRBV15	14	NA	TRBJ1-6	CATSRGSDNSPLHF	TGTGCCACCAGCAGAGGAAGTGATAATTCACCCCTCCACTTT
NA	TRBV2	17	TRBD1	TRBJ1-3	CASSGPPGTGNGNTIYF	TGTGCCAGCAGCGGACCTCCCGGGACAGGGAACGGAAACACCATATATTTT
NA	TRBV25-1	15	TRBD2	TRBJ2-7	CASSQLAGVVYEQYF	TGTGCCAGCAGCCAACTAGCGGGAGTGGTCTACGAGCAGTACTTC
NA	TRBV24-1	18	NA	TRBJ2-3	CATSEGGTTGGSTDTQYF	TGTGCCACCAGTGAGGGGGGGACAACAGGAGGGAGCACAGATACGCAGTATTTT
NA	TRBV15	17	NA	TRBJ2-7	CATSTVPGRLDWDEQYF	TGTGCCACCAGCACTGTACCGGGACGGCTGGACTGGGACGAGCAGTACTTC
many	TRBV7-9	17	NA	TRBJ1-2	CASGLGRGLGANYGYTF	TGTGCCAGCGGCCTGGGAAGGGGACTGGGTGCTAACTATGGCTACACCTTC
NA	TRBV29-1	13	NA	TRBJ1-2	CSVGGTRDYGYTF	TGCAGCGTTGGTGGGACTAGGGACTATGGCTACACCTTC
many	TRBV7-9	14	NA	TRBJ2-7	CASSATGRTYEQYF	TGTGCCAGCAGTGCGACCGGGAGAACCTACGAGCAGTACTTC
NA	TRBV10-2	14	NA	TRBJ1-6	CASSAQAGNSPLHF	TGCGCCAGCAGTGCTCAGGCAGGGAATTCACCCCTCCACTTT
NA	TRBV28	16	TRBD2	TRBJ2-7	CASTTPRPREHYEQYF	TGTGCCAGCACCACCCCCCGTCCGCGGGAGCACTACGAGCAGTACTTC
NA	TRBV10-3	16	NA	TRBJ2-3	CAISDGQPTSTDTQYF	TGTGCCATCAGTGATGGACAACCGACTAGCACAGATACGCAGTATTTT
many	TRBV7-9	14	NA	TRBJ2-7	CASSLAGLPYEQYF	TGTGCCAGCAGCTTAGCGGGACTCCCCTACGAGCAGTACTTC
few	TRBV27	17	TRBD1	TRBJ1-1	CASSLTPGQGAWLEAFF	TGTGCCAGCAGTTTAACACCGGGACAGGGGGCCTGGCTGGAAGCTTTCTTT
NA	TRBV7-6	14	TRBD1	TRBJ2-1	CASSPGDRGIEQFF	TGTGCCAGCAGCCCCGGCGACAGGGGGATTGAGCAGTTCTTC
once	TRBV2	11	NA	TRBJ2-7	CASRIDYEQYF	TGTGCCAGCAGGATCGACTACGAGCAGTACTTC
NA	TRBV19	14	NA	TRBJ1-6	CASSRDGSGSPLHF	TGTGCCAGTAGCCGGGACGGGTCAGGTTCACCCCTCCACTTT
few	TRBV27	15	TRBD1	TRBJ1-1	CASSGTGGAYTEAFF	TGTGCCAGCAGCGGGACAGGGGGTGCGTACACTGAAGCTTTCTTT
NA	TRBV7-2	11	NA	TRBJ2-5	CASSSGGTQYF	TGTGCCAGCAGCTCTGGGGGGACCCAGTACTTC
many	TRBV30	13	NA	TRBJ2-1	CAWSRSSYNEQFF	TGTGCCTGGAGTCGGAGCTCCTACAATGAGCAGTTCTTC
NA	TRBV7-9	15	NA	TRBJ2-7	CASSGYSGAAYEQYF	TGTGCCAGCAGCGGTTATAGCGGAGCGGCCTACGAGCAGTACTTC
medium-sized	TRBV2	13	NA	TRBJ2-7	CARGSEGSNEQYF	TGTGCCCGGGGGAGCGAGGGCAGTAACGAGCAGTACTTC
many	TRBV5-1	16	TRBD2	TRBJ2-7	CASSRTSGGPTYEQYF	TGCGCCAGCAGCAGGACTAGCGGGGGACCAACCTACGAGCAGTACTTC
many	TRBV5-4	15	NA	TRBJ2-4	CASSFLGLAKNIQYF	TGTGCCAGCAGCTTTCTAGGGCTAGCCAAAAACATTCAGTACTTC
NA	TRBV12-3/TRBV12-4	12	NA	TRBJ1-5	CASSPLNQPQHF	TGTGCCAGCAGTCCACTCAATCAGCCCCAGCATTTT
once	TRBV6-1	15	TRBD1	TRBJ2-7	CASSTPGTGLDEQYF	TGTGCCAGCAGTACACCCGGGACAGGTCTCGACGAGCAGTACTTC
few	TRBV7-2	11	NA	TRBJ1-2	CASSLGAGYTF	TGTGCCAGCAGCTTAGGCGCTGGCTACACCTTC
few	TRBV11-2	13	TRBD2	TRBJ2-7	CASSLAAGGPQYF	TGTGCCAGCAGCTTAGCGGCGGGAGGGCCCCAGTACTTC
NA	TRBV25-1	14	NA	TRBJ2-3	CASSDGATTDTQYF	TGTGCCAGCAGTGACGGCGCTACTACAGATACGCAGTATTTT
NA	TRBV29-1	17	NA	TRBJ1-2	CSVEVSWTEFYLYGYTF	TGCAGCGTTGAAGTTTCCTGGACAGAATTCTACCTCTATGGCTACACCTTC
many	TRBV19	17	TRBD2	TRBJ2-1	CASSIGTSGRAFNEQFF	TGTGCCAGTAGTATAGGCACTAGCGGGAGGGCCTTCAATGAGCAGTTCTTC
NA	TRBV2	15	NA	TRBJ2-1	CASSEMDPVYNEQFF	TGTGCCAGCAGTGAAATGGACCCGGTCTACAATGAGCAGTTCTTC
many	TRBV5-6	15	TRBD2	TRBJ2-1	CASSFGQREYNEQFF	TGTGCCAGCAGCTTCGGGCAGCGGGAGTACAATGAGCAGTTCTTC
NA	TRBV19	16	NA	TRBJ1-1	CASSTPSVGLNTKAFF	TGCGCCAGTAGTACCCCGAGCGTGGGGCTAAACACTAAAGCTTTCTTT